This passage covers 20 T cell receptor beta chains from one sample sequenced in a study of T cell repertoires in cytomegalovirus infection. These TCRs' antigens remain unknown. MiXCR, run by TCRdb on the reads, gives a single entry per CDR3 protein. This table holds about 740,000 distinct CDR3 sequences, 30% to 35% found once. Specimen: cultured PBMCs, collected from culture after CMV antigen stimulation. The source is a human donor in good health (CMV status not recorded). Some clones in this sample may be carry-over from other donors' samples.

This sequence joins TRBV12-3 or TRBV12-4 and TRBJ2-7; TRBD2 matches 10 bases. The CDR3 totals 14 residues. V was pared by 8 bases and J by 6 bases, with 10 bases of the junction left unmatched. The CDR3 coding sequence is TGTGCCAGCGCCTTAGCGGGAGGAAGGGGCGAGCAGTACTTC. Translating it yields CASALAGGRGEQYF.

This clonotype was detected only a few times. The V call is TRBV6-1, the J call TRBJ1-3; 11 bases are a match to TRBD1. This CDR3 is 13 amino acids long. In germline, CDR1 is MNHNS, CDR2 SASEGT. The trim removed 6 bases at V and 6 bases at J, leaving 1 base unmatched. Here the CDR3 reads CASRGQGVNTIYF. The DNA for the CDR3 is TGTGCCAGCAGGGGACAGGGGGTAAACACCATATATTTT.

The V call is TRBV19, the J call TRBJ2-3, with TRBD1 identical over 8 bases. J was trimmed by 0 bases and V by 7 bases; bases with no gene match: 12. CDR1 LNHDA and CDR2 SQIVND come from the germline V gene (reference sequence). CDR3 length equals 17 residues. This chain's CDR3 is CASTPAPGTGSTDTQYF. In DNA, the CDR3 is TGTGCCAGTACCCCGGCGCCCGGGACAGGAAGCACAGATACGCAGTATTTT.

This CDR3 is CASSSPRDRTPITQYF. CDR3 coding DNA: TGTGCCAGCAGTTCGCCCCGGGACAGGACTCCTATTACGCAGTATTTT. The chain carries TRBV28 and TRBJ2-3; 8 positions match TRBD1. V trimming: 4 bases; J trimming: 8 bases; junction bases outside the gene matches: 14. This CDR3 has 16 residues. From germline, CDR1 is MDHEN and CDR2 SYDVKM. Combining the CDR3 with reference TRBV28 and TRBJ2-3 gives the whole variable domain DVKVTQSSRYLVKRTGEKVFLECVQDMDHENMFWYRQDPGLGLRLIYFSYDVKMKEKGDIPEGYSVSREKKERFSLILESASTNQTSMYLCASSSPRDRTPITQYFGPGTRLTVL.

V usage is TRBV7-9 and J usage is TRBJ1-2; D call uncertain. Germline lookup yields CDR1 SEHNR and CDR2 FQNEAQ (reference sequence). Trimming removed 6 bases from V and 1 base from J, with 12 bases in between. The CDR3 extends over 14 amino acids. The DNA of the CDR3 is TGTGCCAGCAGTTCAGTTGGCAGTAACTATGGCTACACCTTC. It is translated as CASSSVGSNYGYTF. The complete variable domain, with remaining parts taken from reference TRBV7-9 and TRBJ1-2, reads DTGVSQNPRHKITKRGQNVTFRCDPISEHNRLYWYRQTLGQGPEFLTYFQNEAQLEKSRLLSDRFSAERPKGSFSTLEIQRTEQGDSAMYLCASSSVGSNYGYTFGSGTRLTVV.

The gene calls are TRBV20-1 and TRBJ2-5, with no clear D. Trimming stripped 3 bases from V and 1 base from J, with 9 bases between. Germline lookup yields CDR1 DFQATT and CDR2 SNEGSKA (reference sequence). The length of the CDR3 is 13 residues. This chain's CDR3 is CSASVPGQETQYF. The CDR3 bases are TGCAGTGCTAGCGTCCCGGGCCAAGAGACCCAGTACTTC.

The CDR3 protein is CASANTWNTEAFF. For the CDR3, the DNA is TGTGCCAGCGCCAATACTTGGAACACTGAAGCTTTCTTT. The chain carries TRBV14 and TRBJ1-1; D is uncertain. Between the trimmed V and J ends, which lost 8 bases and 1 base, there was a span of 11 bases. The germline gives CDR1 SGHDN, CDR2 FVKESK. This CDR3 is 13 amino acids long. The full variable domain, with the rest looked up from reference TRBV14 and TRBJ1-1, is EAGVTQFPSHSVIEKGQTVTLRCDPISGHDNLYWYRRVMGKEIKFLLHFVKESKQDESGMPNNRFLAERTGGTYSTLKVQPAELEDSGVYFCASANTWNTEAFFGQGTRLTVV.

The V call is TRBV20-1, the J call TRBJ1-2, with D uncertain. This CDR3 spans 15 amino acids. CDR1 is DFQATT and CDR2 is SNEGSKA in the germline V gene (reference sequence). The V end lost 0 bases, the J end lost 8 bases, and 19 bases lay between the germline ends. The CDR3 sequence: CSAREVGKGQEGYTF. CDR3 nucleotides: TGCAGTGCTAGAGAGGTCGGTAAGGGCCAGGAAGGCTACACCTTC.

This clonotype was observed once. V gene TRBV7-9 combines with J gene TRBJ2-3; D is perhaps TRBD1 (6 bases). In germline, CDR1 is SEHNR, CDR2 FQNEAQ (reference sequence). V lost 3 bases to trimming and J lost 2 bases, with 15 bases between them. CDR3 length: 16 residues. The CDR3 nucleotides read TGTGCCAGCAGCTTCGGACAGCGAGGGATCACAGATACGCAGTATTTT. Its translation is CASSFGQRGITDTQYF.

This clonotype occurred many times. The J gene is TRBJ2-1, the V gene TRBV7-9; 7 nucleotides agree with TRBD2. The CDR3 runs to 16 residues. Germline loops: CDR1 SEHNR, CDR2 FQNEAQ (reference sequence). V was clipped by 5 bases and J by 9 bases; unmatched bases: 16. CDR3 in DNA: TGTGCCAGCAGCGCCTACGGGGTGGGGAGCGGGGTTGAGCAGTTCTTC. Its translation: CASSAYGVGSGVEQFF.

There are a few counts of this clonotype. V is TRBV7-2 and J is TRBJ2-7; the D gene is possibly TRBD2 (6 bases). CDR1 is SGHTA, CDR2 FQGNSA, per germline. Trimming took off 5 bases at V and 7 bases at J, with 18 bases between the two ends. The CDR3 is made up of 14 amino acids. The CDR3 bases are TGTGCCAGCAGCCCCGGCGCGGGACGGGGTGAGCAGTACTTC. Its protein is CASSPGAGRGEQYF.

The J gene is TRBJ2-7, the V gene TRBV7-8, with D maybe TRBD2 (6 bases). The CDR3 is made up of 17 amino acids. The V gene lost 1 base and the J gene lost 3 bases, with 19 bases spanning the gap. Germline V gene sequence: CDR1 SGHVS, CDR2 FQNEAQ. The CDR3 DNA follows: TGTGCCAGCAGCTTAGGTTGGATGCGGGGACCCTACTACGAGCAGTACTTC. It codes for CASSLGWMRGPYYEQYF. Complete variable domain (other parts from reference TRBV7-8 and TRBJ2-7): GAGVSQSPRYKVAKRGQDVALRCDPISGHVSLFWYQQALGQGPEFLTYFQNEAQLDKSGLPSDRFFAERPEGSVSTLKIQRTQQEDSAVYLCASSLGWMRGPYYEQYFGPGTRLTVT.

This clonotype was observed a handful of times. The chain carries TRBV7-8 and TRBJ2-7, with D unclear. The CDR3 covers 11 residues. Per germline, CDR1 SGHVS and CDR2 FQNEAQ. Trimming shortened V by 2 bases and J by 9 bases, and 8 bases separated the two germline ends. CDR3 in amino acids: CASSLQDGQYF. As DNA, the CDR3 is TGTGCCAGCAGCTTACAGGACGGGCAGTACTTC.

At least ten counts were recorded for this clonotype. The chain joins TRBV7-2 to TRBJ1-6; 7 bases map to TRBD1. The trim removed 5 bases at V and 9 bases at J, leaving 7 bases unmatched. Germline V CDR1 and CDR2: SGHTA, FQGNSA. The CDR3 consists of 14 residues. CDR3 DNA: TGTGCCAGCAGCCTACAGGGGACTATTTCACCCCTCCACTTT. It codes for CASSLQGTISPLHF. Variable domain in full (rest from reference TRBV7-2 and TRBJ1-6): GAGVSQSPSNKVTEKGKDVELRCDPISGHTALYWYRQSLGQGLEFLIYFQGNSAPDKSGLPSDRFSAERTGGSVSTLTIQRTQQEDSAVYLCASSLQGTISPLHFGNGTRLTVT.

The gene calls are TRBV19 and TRBJ2-1; no clear D. The CDR3 sequence is 14 residues long. Germline values: CDR1 LNHDA, CDR2 SQIVND (reference sequence). Trimming took 5 bases from V and 7 from J, leaving 15 bases between them. The CDR3 DNA reads TGTGCCAGTAGTCGCCGGGTGACCCCAAATGAGCAGTTCTTC. It encodes CASSRRVTPNEQFF.

The V gene is TRBV7-2, the J gene TRBJ1-6; possibly TRBD1 for D (5 bases). Germline values: CDR1 SGHTA, CDR2 FQGNSA. Trimming stripped 5 bases from V and 6 bases from J, with 11 bases between. The CDR3 totals 14 residues. Here the CDR3 DNA reads TGTGCCAGCAGCCAAAGACAGTCTAATTCACCCCTCCACTTT. Its protein product is CASSQRQSNSPLHF.

The V and J genes are TRBV6-4 and TRBJ1-6, with 9 bases identical to TRBD1. The CDR3 has 16 amino acids. Germline values: CDR1 MRHNA, CDR2 SNTAGT. Trimming removed 7 bases from V and 5 bases from J; junction bases left unmatched: 9. CDR3 nucleotides: TGTGCCAGCATTCAGGGACAGGGCTCGGATAATTCACCCCTCCACTTT. It encodes CASIQGQGSDNSPLHF.

There are a few counts of this clonotype. The chain recombines TRBV5-4 with TRBJ2-1, with D perhaps matching TRBD1 (6 bases). From germline, CDR1 is SGHNT and CDR2 YYREEE (reference sequence). This CDR3 spans 14 amino acids. The ends were cut back, 4 bases at V and 6 bases at J, with 14 bases in the middle. The CDR3 sequence: CASSQTRGRNEQFF. The CDR3, as DNA: TGTGCCAGCAGCCAGACCAGGGGACGCAATGAGCAGTTCTTC.

The chain has TRBV18 and TRBJ1-2, with D possibly matching TRBD1 (5 bases). Trimming shortened V by 2 bases and J by 7 bases, and 23 bases separated the two germline ends. From germline, CDR1 is KGHSH and CDR2 LQKENI. The CDR3 is made up of 17 amino acids. The DNA for the CDR3 is TGTGCCAGCTCACCAATTCTGACAGATCGCGGCTATAGTGGCTACACCTTC. Translation: CASSPILTDRGYSGYTF.

This chain connects TRBV28 to TRBJ2-2; unclear D gene. Germline assignment: CDR1 MDHEN and CDR2 SYDVKM. The ends were cut back, 0 bases at V and 7 bases at J, with 6 bases in the middle. This CDR3 contains 13 residues. CDR3 in DNA: TGTGCCAGCAGTTTATGGACCGTCGGGGAGCTGTTTTTT. Translation: CASSLWTVGELFF.